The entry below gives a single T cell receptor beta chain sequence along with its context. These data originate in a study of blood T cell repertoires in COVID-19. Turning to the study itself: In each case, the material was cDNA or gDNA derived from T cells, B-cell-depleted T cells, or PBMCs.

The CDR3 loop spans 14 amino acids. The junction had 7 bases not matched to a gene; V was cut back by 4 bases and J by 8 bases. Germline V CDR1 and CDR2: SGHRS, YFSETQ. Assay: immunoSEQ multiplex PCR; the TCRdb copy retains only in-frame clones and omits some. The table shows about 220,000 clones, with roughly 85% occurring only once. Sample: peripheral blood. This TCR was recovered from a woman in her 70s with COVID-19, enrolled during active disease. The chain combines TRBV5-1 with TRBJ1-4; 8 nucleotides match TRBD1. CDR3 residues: CASSIGQGREKLFF. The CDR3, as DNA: TGCGCCAGCAGCATAGGACAGGGTCGAGAAAAACTGTTTTTT.